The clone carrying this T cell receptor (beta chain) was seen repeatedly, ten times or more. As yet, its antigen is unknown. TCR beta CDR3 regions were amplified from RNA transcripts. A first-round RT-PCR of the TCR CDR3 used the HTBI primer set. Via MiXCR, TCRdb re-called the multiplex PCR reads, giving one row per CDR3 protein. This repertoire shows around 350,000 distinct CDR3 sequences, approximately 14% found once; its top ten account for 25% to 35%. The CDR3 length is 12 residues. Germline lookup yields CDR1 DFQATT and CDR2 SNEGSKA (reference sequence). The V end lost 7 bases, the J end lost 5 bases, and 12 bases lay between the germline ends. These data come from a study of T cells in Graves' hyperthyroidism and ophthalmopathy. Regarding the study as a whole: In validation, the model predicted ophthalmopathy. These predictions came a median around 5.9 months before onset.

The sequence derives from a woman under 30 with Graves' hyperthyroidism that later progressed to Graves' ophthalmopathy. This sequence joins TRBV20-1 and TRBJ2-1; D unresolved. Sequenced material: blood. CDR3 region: CSVPGVDNEQFF. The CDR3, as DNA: TGCAGTGTCCCAGGAGTTGACAATGAGCAGTTCTTC.